Presented here are 21 T cell receptor beta chains from one specimen sequenced in a study of control samples from healthy donors and cancer patients. Sequenced by immunoSEQ multiplex PCR; TCRdb stores in-frame clones only, minus some. The repertoire holds around 150,000 clones, about 94% seen once, with over 6.5% in the top ten. Sequencing was carried out using blood. The receptors come from a woman aged 35 to 49 in good health.

This clone appeared a few times. The chain uses TRBV9 and TRBJ1-5, with D unclear. Germline loops: CDR1 SGDLS, CDR2 YYNGEE. V dropped 0 bases and J dropped 4 bases, with 11 bases sitting between them. This CDR3 has 15 residues. CDR3 DNA: TGTGCCAGCAGCGTAGACGGACTGTCGAATCAGCCCCAGCATTTT. This sequence encodes CASSVDGLSNQPQHF.

The chain joins TRBV9 to TRBJ2-3; TRBD1 matches at 10 bases. Germline CDR1 and CDR2: SGDLS and YYNGEE. The CDR3 consists of 16 residues. The V segment lost 1 base and the J segment 4 bases; nucleotides outside the gene matches: 6. The CDR3 nucleotides are TGTGCCAGCAGCGTATCCGGGACAGGGGTTGCAGATACGCAGTATTTT. This encodes CASSVSGTGVADTQYF.

The J gene is TRBJ2-7, the V gene TRBV24-1; D uncertain. The germline V and J ends were trimmed by 0 bases and 5 bases, with 25 bases remaining between them. The CDR3 covers 19 residues. The germline gives CDR1 KGHDR, CDR2 SFDVKD. The CDR3 reads CATSDLTPWSRSKGNEQYF. The CDR3 nucleotides read TGTGCCACCAGTGATTTGACCCCTTGGAGCCGCTCTAAGGGTAACGAGCAGTACTTC.

The chain recombines TRBV12-3 or TRBV12-4 with TRBJ2-7, with D unresolved. The CDR3 runs 13 residues. The germline V and J ends were trimmed by 6 bases and 7 bases, with 16 bases remaining between them. The CDR3, as DNA: TGTGCCAGCAGCATTTCCCGCGGTCTTGAGCAGTACTTC. Protein: CASSISRGLEQYF.

V and J are TRBV3-1 (or the pseudogene TRBV3-2) and TRBJ1-1, with unresolved D. CDR1 is LGHDT, CDR2 YNNKEL, per germline (reference sequence). V lost 1 base to trimming and J lost 2 bases, with 11 bases between them. CDR3 length: 15 amino acids. CDR3 region: CASSQATEANTEAFF. CDR3 nucleotide sequence: TGTGCCAGCAGCCAAGCCACAGAGGCAAACACTGAAGCTTTCTTT.

The chain employs TRBV7-9 and TRBJ1-2, with D unclear. The CDR3 consists of 15 residues. V lost 2 bases and J lost 8, with 18 bases in between. CDR1 is SEHNR, CDR2 FQNEAQ, per germline (reference sequence). This chain's CDR3 is CASSLFGLSPEGYTF. The CDR3 nucleotides read TGTGCCAGCAGCTTATTTGGTCTTTCCCCCGAGGGCTACACCTTC.

This chain connects TRBV5-6 to TRBJ2-3; 13 bases fit TRBD2. Trimming removed 3 bases from V and 2 bases from J; junction bases left unmatched: 12. The CDR3 covers 19 residues. The germline V gene encodes CDR1 SGHDT and CDR2 YYEEEE. CDR3 residues: CASSSGLAGAYGHTDTQYF. In nucleotides, the CDR3 is TGTGCCAGCAGCTCCGGACTAGCGGGGGCGTATGGCCACACAGATACGCAGTATTTT.

J is TRBJ1-4 and V is TRBV9; D is possibly TRBD1 (5 bases). Trimming removed 4 bases from V and 7 bases from J, with 17 bases in between. This CDR3 spans 15 amino acids. Germline V lookup: CDR1 SGDLS, CDR2 YYNGEE. CDR3 bases: TGTGCCAGCAGCCCCCGGGACCAACCAAGTGAAAAACTGTTTTTT. It specifies CASSPRDQPSEKLFF.

This chain connects TRBV6-5 to TRBJ1-2; 7 bases align to TRBD1. The CDR3 length is 13 residues. V shed 4 bases and J 3 bases; nucleotides not matched to a gene: 2. Per the germline V gene, CDR1 is MNHEY and CDR2 is SVGAGI. The CDR3 region is CASSWDRYYGYTF. In DNA form, the CDR3 reads TGTGCCAGCAGTTGGGACAGATACTATGGCTACACCTTC.

V is TRBV14 and J is TRBJ2-7; weak D call: TRBD1 (6 bases). The CDR3 totals 15 residues. CDR1 and CDR2 from the germline V gene are SGHDN and FVKESK. V shed 4 bases and J shed 9 bases, with 22 bases lying between them. For the CDR3, the DNA is TGTGCCAGCAGCCGAAATGGACAGCTCGCAGGGAGGCAGTACTTC. It is translated as CASSRNGQLAGRQYF.

The chain employs TRBV4-1 and TRBJ1-1; no clear D gene. V shed 0 bases and J shed 1 base, with 9 bases lying between them. Germline V gene sequence: CDR1 MGHRA, CDR2 YSYEKL. The CDR3 length is 15 residues. In DNA, the CDR3 is TGCGCCAGCAGCCAAGAACCATACCGGAACACTGAAGCTTTCTTT. Translated, it gives CASSQEPYRNTEAFF.

The chain carries TRBV19 and TRBJ2-5; maybe TRBD1 (6 bases). This CDR3 comprises 13 residues. V shed 5 bases and J shed 4 bases, with 11 bases lying between them. Germline loops: CDR1 LNHDA, CDR2 SQIVND (reference sequence). Here the CDR3 reads CASSLNRAETQYF. The CDR3 nucleotides read TGTGCCAGTAGTTTAAACAGGGCAGAGACCCAGTACTTC. Filled out from reference TRBV19 and TRBJ2-5, the complete variable domain reads DGGITQSPKYLFRKEGQNVTLSCEQNLNHDAMYWYRQDPGQGLRLIYYSQIVNDFQKGDIAEGYSVSREKKESFPLTVTSAQKNPTAFYLCASSLNRAETQYFGPGTRLLVL.

This sequence joins TRBV30 and TRBJ2-5; D perhaps matches TRBD1 (5 bases). Germline V gene sequence: CDR1 GTSNPN, CDR2 SVGIG (reference sequence). There are 11 residues in the CDR3. Trimming took off 6 bases at V and 5 bases at J, with 10 bases between the two ends. CDR3 loop: CACRVWETQYF. The CDR3 region has the DNA TGTGCCTGCAGGGTTTGGGAGACCCAGTACTTC.

The chain has TRBV7-9 and TRBJ2-3; tentative D call: TRBD1 (5 bases). Germline loops: CDR1 SEHNR, CDR2 FQNEAQ (reference sequence). V was shortened by 5 bases and J by 2 bases, with 14 bases between the two germline ends. The CDR3 spans 15 residues. CDR3 nucleotide sequence: TGTGCCAGCAGCCCGCCGACAGTTCCCACAGATACGCAGTATTTT. Translated, it gives CASSPPTVPTDTQYF. Looking up the rest from reference TRBV7-9 and TRBJ2-3 gives the full variable domain: DTGVSQNPRHKITKRGQNVTFRCDPISEHNRLYWYRQTLGQGPEFLTYFQNEAQLEKSRLLSDRFSAERPKGSFSTLEIQRTEQGDSAMYLCASSPPTVPTDTQYFGPGTRLTVL.

This chain links TRBV9 with TRBJ2-7; perhaps TRBD2 as D (5 bases). The CDR3 length is 15 residues. Germline V gene lookup returns CDR1 SGDLS and CDR2 YYNGEE. Deletions cut 4 bases from V and 0 bases from J, with 14 bases between. The CDR3 DNA reads TGTGCCAGCAGCCGCTCCGGGATCAGCTCCTACGAGCAGTACTTC. Translation gives CASSRSGISSYEQYF.

V gene TRBV2 combines with J gene TRBJ2-2; TRBD1 might be the D (6 bases). Germline CDR1 is SNHLY and CDR2 is FYNNEI. This CDR3 is built from 16 residues. V lost 6 bases to trimming and J lost 4 bases, with 18 bases between them. CDR3 sequence (DNA): TGTGCCAGCAGGGGGGCAGGATATGAGGGCACCGGGGAGCTGTTTTTT. Translation gives CASRGAGYEGTGELFF.

V and J are TRBV27 and TRBJ2-4; D tentatively fits TRBD1 or TRBD2 (5 bases each). Germline V gene lookup returns CDR1 MNHEY and CDR2 SMNVEV (reference sequence). V was trimmed by 3 bases and J by 7 bases, leaving 10 bases between them. CDR3 length equals 13 residues. CDR3 coding DNA: TGTGCCAGCAGTTTGAGCAGGGAGAACATTCAGTACTTC. Amino acids: CASSLSRENIQYF.

In its sample, this clone was seen once. J is TRBJ2-7 and V is TRBV5-1, with 13 nucleotides matching TRBD2. The CDR3 sequence is 16 residues long. Germline CDR1 and CDR2: SGHRS and YFSETQ. V trimming: 3 bases; J trimming: 3 bases; junction bases outside the gene matches: 6. Here the CDR3 DNA reads TGCGCCAGCAGCTCCGGGACTAGCGGGATCTTCTACGAGCAGTACTTC. This gives the protein CASSSGTSGIFYEQYF.

Comments on this clone: A junction end diverges from the germline sequence, so it may reflect a read error. V is TRBV20-1 and J is TRBJ2-3; 9 bases align to TRBD2. CDR3 length: 19 amino acids. Germline values: CDR1 DFQATT, CDR2 SNEGSKA (reference sequence). The CDR3 DNA reads as TGTAGTGCTAGTGTGTTCACGTGGAGCGGGGGGTTTAGCACAGATACGCAGTATTTT. Amino acids: CSASVFTWSGGFSTDTQYF.

This clone was detected only once. V usage is TRBV10-2 and J usage is TRBJ1-5; tentative D call: TRBD1 (5 bases). The V and J ends lost 7 bases and 4 bases respectively, with 17 bases between them. Germline V gives CDR1 WSHSY, CDR2 SAAADI. The CDR3 length is 15 residues. The CDR3 sequence is CASTSRPGTNQPQHF. CDR3 nucleotide sequence: TGCGCCAGCACCAGCCGGCCGGGGACGAATCAGCCCCAGCATTTT.

This clone has only one observation. V usage is TRBV19 and J usage is TRBJ1-1; the match to TRBD1 covers 7 bases. The CDR3 has 14 amino acids. The junction had 14 bases not matched to a gene; V was cut back by 5 bases and J by 11 bases. Germline CDR1 LNHDA, CDR2 SQIVND (reference sequence). This chain's CDR3 is CASSVRRGVSLAFF. DNA of the CDR3: TGTGCCAGTAGTGTCCGCAGGGGGGTCTCATTGGCTTTCTTT.